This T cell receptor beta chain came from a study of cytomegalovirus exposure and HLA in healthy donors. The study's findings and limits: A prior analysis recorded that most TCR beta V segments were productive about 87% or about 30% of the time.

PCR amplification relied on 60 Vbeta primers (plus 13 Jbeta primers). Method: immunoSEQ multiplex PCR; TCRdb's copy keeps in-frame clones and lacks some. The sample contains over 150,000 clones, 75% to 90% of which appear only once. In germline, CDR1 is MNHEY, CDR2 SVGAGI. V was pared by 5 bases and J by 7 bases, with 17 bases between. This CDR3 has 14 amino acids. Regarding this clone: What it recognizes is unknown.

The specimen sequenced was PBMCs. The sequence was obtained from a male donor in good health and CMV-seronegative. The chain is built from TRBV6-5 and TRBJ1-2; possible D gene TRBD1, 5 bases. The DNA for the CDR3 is TGTGCCAGCAGTCCGAACGACAGCTTGGGTGGCTACACCTTC. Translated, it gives CASSPNDSLGGYTF.